The clone carrying this TCR beta chain was seen a few times. Its antigen is unknown. The data are from a study of CD8 T cells in Susac syndrome. General study findings and limits: The study admitted that it had a relatively small number of individuals in its TCR sequencing and HLA analysis.

Both CD4+ and CD8+ T cells were negatively isolated, and TEMRA cells underwent FACS enrichment. In germline, CDR1 is SGHTA, CDR2 FQGNSA. V lost 5 bases to trimming and J lost 0 bases, with 3 bases between them. The CDR3 runs to 12 residues. Random hexamers were used to reverse transcribe the RNA input (roughly 0.5 to 1 ug). It was immunoSEQ multiplex PCR that amplified TCR beta CDR3 across 54 Vbeta and 13 Jbeta. TCRdb processed the immunoSEQ multiplex PCR reads anew with MiXCR; each CDR3 protein has one entry. Here the sample spans 150,000 or so distinct CDR3 sequences, just over 90% being singletons.

The sequencing input was CD4+ T cells from PBMCs. This TCR was recovered from a human donor in good health. V usage is TRBV7-2 and J usage is TRBJ2-3; D uncertain. This CDR3 is CASSVSTDTQYF. The CDR3 DNA sequence: TGTGCCAGCAGCGTAAGCACAGATACGCAGTATTTT. The full variable domain, completed using reference TRBV7-2 and TRBJ2-3, is GAGVSQSPSNKVTEKGKDVELRCDPISGHTALYWYRQSLGQGLEFLIYFQGNSAPDKSGLPSDRFSAERTGGSVSTLTIQRTQQEDSAVYLCASSVSTDTQYFGPGTRLTVL.